What follows is one T cell receptor beta chain and its context. No cognate antigen has been identified for it. The sample holds no much larger clone one base away, and base qualities are not on file. To sequence the TCRbeta CDR3 region, genomic DNA was isolated from the sorted cells. TCRbeta CDR3 regions were sequenced using the immunoSEQ Assay. Sourced from immuneACCESS, this table was stored by TCRdb with only in-frame sequences that have V and J called. A share of the clones is absent; for the studies checked, an unresolved V gene accounts for under half, and the remainder has no known explanation. Present in this sample are over 75,000 clones, about 89% of which were seen just once. The ten largest account for less than 0.55% of the sample. Patients with a history of autoimmune disease or receiving systemic immunosuppression were excluded from the trial. Peripheral blood for TCR sequencing was collected from all dose cohorts at baseline, on cycle 4 day 1, and on cycle 7 day 1. Samples were obtained from an open-label, multicenter, first-in-human phase I dose-escalation trial of ivuxolimab. Adults with locally advanced or metastatic melanoma, renal cell carcinoma, hepatocellular carcinoma or head and neck squamous cell carcinoma were enrolled in the trial. Before TCR sequencing, CD4+ and CD8+ T cells were separately sorted from peripheral blood.

The germline V gene (reference sequence) sets CDR1 to LNHDA and CDR2 to SQIVND. Including the terminal cysteine and phenylalanine, the CDR3 comprises 13 residues. Only the CDR3 part of the read is kept: 39 bases, read in frame from the first base. V gives up 4 bases and J gives up 5 bases, and the segment between their germline ends measures 12 bases. This entry belongs to a study of OX40 agonist ivuxolimab in advanced cancers. In the study overall: Ivuxolimab, which targeted the costimulatory receptor OX40 (CD134), was an agonistic, fully human IgG2 monoclonal antibody. Intravenous ivuxolimab was administered to patients every 2 weeks at six dose levels: 0.01, 0.1, 0.3, 1.5, 3 and 10 mg/kg. Of the approximately 50 dose-escalation patients, hepatocellular carcinoma was present in approximately 20, melanoma in roughly 15, renal cell carcinoma in 9 and head and neck cancer in 9. The dose-escalation cohort was around 83% male with a mean age of roughly 62 years, ranging from roughly 20 to 80. Patients were allowed to have had prior anti-PD-1, anti-PD-L1 or anti-CTLA-4 therapy, and 30% to 50% of the dose-escalation patients had previously received checkpoint inhibitors. Partial responses occurred in three dose-escalation patients: two with cutaneous melanoma and one with hepatocellular carcinoma. The purpose of peripheral TCRbeta sequencing was to test whether ivuxolimab changed TCR sequence diversity and led to clonal T-cell expansion. The paper covers the monotherapy dose-escalation part of the phase I ivuxolimab trial, which included N of about 51 patients. The full study reports these points: At doses of 0.1 to 3.0 mg/kg, clonal expansion of both CD4+ and CD8+ blood T cells was observed from baseline to week 6. Low levels of normalized T-cell clonal expansion were also shown by some nonresponding patients. In the 0.1-3.0 mg/kg groups, partial responders were among the patients with the lowest normalized peripheral clonal expansion, particularly in CD8+ T cells. After ivuxolimab, CD8+ T cells had more expanded clones than CD4+ T cells on average. The antigen specificity of the peripheral T cells that underwent clonal expansion was not determined.

The source material was CD4+ or CD8+ T cells sorted from blood, sampled in a trial of the OX40 agonist ivuxolimab. The source of this sequence is an adult with an advanced solid tumor such as melanoma, head and neck, liver or kidney cancer. Recombination linked TRBV19 to TRBJ2-7, and TRBD1 may be the D gene, going by 6 matching bases. The CDR3 protein sequence reads: CASSRAGDNEQYF. The nucleotide sequence is given as TGTGCCAGTAGTAGGGCAGGGGACAACGAGCAGTACTTC. The CDR3, completed at both ends by the reference TRBV19 and TRBJ2-7 genes, gives the full variable domain DGGITQSPKYLFRKEGQNVTLSCEQNLNHDAMYWYRQDPGQGLRLIYYSQIVNDFQKGDIAEGYSVSREKKESFPLTVTSAQKNPTAFYLCASSRAGDNEQYFGPGTRLTVT.